Following are 19 T cell receptor beta chains from one sample sequenced in a study of cytomegalovirus exposure and HLA in healthy donors. Amplification used 60 Vbeta primers and 13 Jbeta primers. The protocol was immunoSEQ multiplex PCR, while the TCRdb copy is restricted to in-frame clones and leaves out a portion. The sample lists more than 95,000 clones, about 10% occurring once. Sequencing input: PBMCs. All receptors derive from a woman under 30 in good health and CMV-seropositive.

In DNA form, the CDR3 reads TGTGCCAGCAGCGACCATAGGACGGGAGGGTTGACTAATGAAAAACTGTTTTTT. This codes for CASSDHRTGGLTNEKLFF. The chain has TRBV2 and TRBJ1-4; D is uncertain. The V end lost 6 bases, the J end lost 2 bases, and 22 bases lay between the germline ends. Germline CDR1 reads SNHLY; CDR2 reads FYNNEI. The length of the CDR3 is 18 residues.

CDR3 DNA: TGTGCCAGCAGCTTAGGGGCCCAGGGGGACTACGAGCAGTACTTC. Encoded protein: CASSLGAQGDYEQYF. This chain links TRBV7-6 with TRBJ2-7; 7 bases match TRBD1. The CDR3 loop spans 15 amino acids. V shed 1 base, J shed 3 bases, and the junction held 6 bases outside the gene matches. CDR1 SGHVS and CDR2 FNYEAQ come from the germline V gene.

This clone was found a few times. The chain has TRBV2 and TRBJ2-2, with TRBD1 as a possible D gene (5 bases). The CDR3 covers 14 residues. V lost 6 bases, J lost 0 bases, and 8 bases lay in between. Germline CDR1 is SNHLY and CDR2 is FYNNEI. The CDR3 loop reads CASRATANTGELFF. The CDR3 nucleotides read TGTGCCAGCAGGGCGACAGCGAACACCGGGGAGCTGTTTTTT.

This rearrangement joins TRBV27 to TRBJ2-7, with 7 bases identical to TRBD2. The V gene end was trimmed by 2 bases and the J gene end by 3 bases; junction bases not matched to a gene: 4. Looked up from germline, CDR1 is MNHEY and CDR2 is SMNVEV (reference sequence). The CDR3 has 14 amino acids. In nucleotides, the CDR3 is TGTGCCAGCAGTTTAAGGGCGGGAGTCTACGAGCAGTACTTC. It encodes CASSLRAGVYEQYF.

The chain employs TRBV28 and TRBJ1-1; 7 nucleotides align to TRBD1. Trimming took 2 bases from V and 11 from J; bases not matched to a gene: 11. Germline loops: CDR1 MDHEN, CDR2 SYDVKM. CDR3 length: 14 amino acids. The DNA for the CDR3 is TGTGCCAGCAGTTTAGAGAGTTCGAGGGGGCGGGCTTTCTTT. Its protein product is CASSLESSRGRAFF.

The genes are TRBV7-9 and TRBJ2-2, with 7 bases lining up with TRBD2. CDR3 size: 19 residues. The J segment lost 2 bases and the V segment lost 1 base, leaving 13 bases of the junction unmatched. CDR1 and CDR2 (germline): SEHNR, FQNEAQ (reference sequence). CDR3 in amino acids: CASSLVGPIAGVNTGELFF. CDR3 nucleotide sequence: TGTGCCAGCAGCTTAGTCGGGCCTATCGCGGGAGTAAACACCGGGGAGCTGTTTTTT. The variable domain in full, with the rest retrieved from reference TRBV7-9 and TRBJ2-2, is DTGVSQNPRHKITKRGQNVTFRCDPISEHNRLYWYRQTLGQGPEFLTYFQNEAQLEKSRLLSDRFSAERPKGSFSTLEIQRTEQGDSAMYLCASSLVGPIAGVNTGELFFGEGSRLTVL.

The V call is TRBV7-9, the J call TRBJ1-1, with unresolved D. Germline CDR1 reads SEHNR; CDR2 reads FQNEAQ (reference sequence). The CDR3 totals 14 residues. The V end was cut by 4 bases, the J end by 1 base, with 10 bases between. The CDR3 coding sequence is TGTGCCAGCAGCTCCCAGGAAAGGAACACTGAAGCTTTCTTT. It codes for CASSSQERNTEAFF.

This clone has more than one count but fewer than ten. This chain joins TRBV6-1 and TRBJ2-5; D perhaps matches TRBD2 (6 bases). Germline CDR1 reads MNHNS; CDR2 reads SASEGT. This CDR3 is built from 12 residues. Deletions cut 8 bases from V and 5 bases from J, with 12 bases between. CDR3 protein: CASWEVDETQYF. As DNA, the CDR3 is TGTGCCAGCTGGGAGGTAGACGAGACCCAGTACTTC.

In its sample, this clone was seen a few times. The chain employs TRBV5-1 and TRBJ2-3; TRBD2 might be the D (6 bases). The CDR3 consists of 13 residues. Looked up from germline, CDR1 is SGHRS and CDR2 is YFSETQ. The V and J ends lost 0 bases and 8 bases respectively, with 10 bases between them. The DNA of the CDR3 is TGCGCCAGCAGCTTGGAGGGAGCGGGTACGCAGTATTTT. It translates to CASSLEGAGTQYF.

J is TRBJ2-3 and V is TRBV5-1; 8 bases agree with TRBD1. In germline, CDR1 is SGHRS, CDR2 YFSETQ. The junction had 17 bases not matched to a gene; V was cut back by 4 bases and J by 4 bases. The CDR3 contains 18 residues. CDR3 coding DNA: TGCGCCAGCAGCATGTGGGGGCCAGGACAGGGAAGCGCAGATACGCAGTATTTT. Protein: CASSMWGPGQGSADTQYF. The entire variable domain, with the rest obtained from reference TRBV5-1 and TRBJ2-3, is as follows: KAGVTQTPRYLIKTRGQQVTLSCSPISGHRSVSWYQQTPGQGLQFLFEYFSETQRNKGNFPGRFSGRQFSNSRSEMNVSTLELGDSALYLCASSMWGPGQGSADTQYFGPGTRLTVL.

Here the CDR3 reads CASSSRPIDTQYF. In nucleotides, the CDR3 is TGTGCCAGCAGTTCGCGCCCGATAGATACGCAGTATTTT. The chain carries TRBV27 and TRBJ2-3, with no clear D. The germline CDR1 and CDR2 sequences are MNHEY and SMNVEV (reference sequence). The V gene lost 4 bases and the J gene lost 5 bases, with 10 bases spanning the gap. The CDR3 contains 13 residues.

The rearrangement uses TRBV5-1 and TRBJ2-5, with a tentative D call TRBD1 (7 bases). Germline V gene lookup returns CDR1 SGHRS and CDR2 YFSETQ. With 5 bases removed from V and 5 bases from J, the gap between germline ends came to 13 bases. This CDR3 comprises 13 residues. CDR3 coding DNA: TGCGCCAGCAGACGGGACAGCGGGGAGACCCAGTACTTC. This sequence encodes CASRRDSGETQYF.

The gene calls are TRBV28 and TRBJ1-4, with unresolved D. The V end lost 9 bases, the J end lost 5 bases, and 10 bases lay between the germline ends. Germline V gene lookup returns CDR1 MDHEN and CDR2 SYDVKM. This CDR3 is 12 amino acids long. Here the CDR3 DNA reads TGTGCCAGTCAAGAGTTAAATGAAAAACTGTTTTTT. Translating gives CASQELNEKLFF.

The sample holds a few counts of this clone. The CDR3 region has the DNA TGTGCCAGCAGCTTCGACAGAAACTCCTACGAGCAGTACTTC. Encoded protein: CASSFDRNSYEQYF. The rearrangement uses TRBV7-8 and TRBJ2-7, with D perhaps matching TRBD1 (5 bases). This CDR3 has 14 residues. V was shortened by 3 bases and J by 0 bases, with 9 bases between the two germline ends. The V gene's germline CDR1 is SGHVS and CDR2 FQNEAQ.

This clone turned up a few times. This sequence joins TRBV5-1 and TRBJ1-1; D not resolved. V lost 0 bases to trimming and J lost 5 bases, with 8 bases between them. Germline V lookup: CDR1 SGHRS, CDR2 YFSETQ. The CDR3 runs 13 residues. DNA of the CDR3: TGCGCCAGCAGCTTGGTCACAGAGACTGAAGCTTTCTTT. Its protein product is CASSLVTETEAFF.

J is TRBJ1-5 and V is TRBV28; no clear D gene. V was clipped by 5 bases and J by 4 bases, with 6 bases between them. CDR3 length: 12 residues. Germline CDR1 is MDHEN and CDR2 is SYDVKM. The CDR3 region is CASSEGNQPQHF. DNA for the CDR3: TGTGCCAGCAGTGAGGGTAATCAGCCCCAGCATTTT. Full variable domain (missing parts from reference TRBV28 and TRBJ1-5): DVKVTQSSRYLVKRTGEKVFLECVQDMDHENMFWYRQDPGLGLRLIYFSYDVKMKEKGDIPEGYSVSREKKERFSLILESASTNQTSMYLCASSEGNQPQHFGDGTRLSIL.

The chain is built from TRBV10-3 and TRBJ1-2, with 7 bases lining up with TRBD1. The germline V gene has CDR1 ENHRY and CDR2 SYGVKD. V lost 7 bases to trimming and J lost 6 bases; unmatched junction nucleotides: 8. CDR3 size: 13 residues. The CDR3 DNA reads TGTGCCATCACCATTGGACAGGCAAATGGCTACACCTTC. Translating gives CAITIGQANGYTF.

This clone was found a few times. V usage is TRBV10-1 and J usage is TRBJ1-2; D not certain. There are 10 residues in the CDR3. With 8 bases removed from V and 8 bases from J, the gap between germline ends came to 9 bases. CDR1 and CDR2 (germline): WNHNN, SYGVQD (reference sequence). CDR3 residues: CASRPGGYTF. CDR3 nucleotides: TGCGCCAGCCGCCCGGGGGGCTACACCTTC.

V usage is TRBV7-9 and J usage is TRBJ1-4; 8 bases match TRBD1. The CDR3 covers 14 residues. The ends lost 3 bases at V and 4 bases at J; junction bases unmatched: 1. CDR1 and CDR2 (germline): SEHNR, FQNEAQ (reference sequence). For the CDR3, the DNA is TGTGCCAGCAGCTTGACAGGGGATAATGAAAAACTGTTTTTT. The encoded protein is CASSLTGDNEKLFF. Combining the CDR3 with reference TRBV7-9 and TRBJ1-4 gives the whole variable domain DTGVSQNPRHKITKRGQNVTFRCDPISEHNRLYWYRQTLGQGPEFLTYFQNEAQLEKSRLLSDRFSAERPKGSFSTLEIQRTEQGDSAMYLCASSLTGDNEKLFFGSGTQLSVL.